The T cell receptor (beta chain) under discussion was sequenced for a study of T cells in Graves' hyperthyroidism and ophthalmopathy. Whole-study findings and limits: Blood shared most expanded thyroid clonotypes above 0.001.

The table lists this clonotype with a few counts. Its antigen is undetermined. Among the patients, aged 18 to 65, hyperthyroidism was newly diagnosed and had lasted under 2 months. The sample, blood from the first hyperthyroidism diagnosis, precedes any ophthalmopathy symptoms. Cells are PBMCs isolated from about 10 ml of fresh blood. The source material, RNA transcripts, was used to amplify TCR beta CDR3 regions. A first-round RT-PCR of the TCR CDR3 used the HTBI primer set. Each CDR3 protein is one row after TCRdb ran MiXCR on the multiplex PCR reads. This table holds fewer than 900,000 distinct CDR3 sequences, 18% found once. Germline CDR1 and CDR2: MNHNS and SASEGT. This CDR3 is 11 amino acids long. The V gene lost 7 bases and the J gene lost 6 bases, with 9 bases spanning the gap.

Source material: blood. This chain connects TRBV6-1 to TRBJ1-2; no definite D call. The clonotype originates from a woman in her forties or fifties with Graves' hyperthyroidism that later progressed to Graves' ophthalmopathy. CDR3 residues: CASIWAHGYTF. The CDR3 DNA follows: TGTGCCAGCATCTGGGCCCATGGCTACACCTTC.